Described below is a single TCR beta chain sequence and its context. No antigen is known for it. This sample was included in a study of CD4 T cells in relation to SARS-CoV-2 and coronaviruses. The V end lost 5 bases, the J end lost 7 bases, and 9 bases lay between the germline ends. The CDR3 has 12 residues. Deep TCR-beta sequencing used DNA from uncultured naive and memory CD4+ T cells. Clones were sequenced by immunoSEQ multiplex PCR, and TCRdb holds only the in-frame ones, with some missing. The data hold roughly 61,000 clones, with about nine tenths observed a single time. Findings of the study overall: The assay detects memory recall responses, not culture-primed primary responses. No donor gave both pre-pandemic and post-infection samples.

CD4+ T cells from unexposed donors were obtained before the COVID-19 pandemic (2011-2018). CD4 enrichment then naive enrichment separated naive from memory CD4+ cells. The chain is built from TRBV12-3 or TRBV12-4 and TRBJ2-1, with D hard to call. The sequence was collected from a human donor in good health. Sequencing was performed on memory CD4+ T cells from PBMCs. The CDR3 region is CASSLTGNEQFF. CDR3 sequence (DNA): TGTGCCAGCAGTCTGACGGGTAATGAGCAGTTCTTC.